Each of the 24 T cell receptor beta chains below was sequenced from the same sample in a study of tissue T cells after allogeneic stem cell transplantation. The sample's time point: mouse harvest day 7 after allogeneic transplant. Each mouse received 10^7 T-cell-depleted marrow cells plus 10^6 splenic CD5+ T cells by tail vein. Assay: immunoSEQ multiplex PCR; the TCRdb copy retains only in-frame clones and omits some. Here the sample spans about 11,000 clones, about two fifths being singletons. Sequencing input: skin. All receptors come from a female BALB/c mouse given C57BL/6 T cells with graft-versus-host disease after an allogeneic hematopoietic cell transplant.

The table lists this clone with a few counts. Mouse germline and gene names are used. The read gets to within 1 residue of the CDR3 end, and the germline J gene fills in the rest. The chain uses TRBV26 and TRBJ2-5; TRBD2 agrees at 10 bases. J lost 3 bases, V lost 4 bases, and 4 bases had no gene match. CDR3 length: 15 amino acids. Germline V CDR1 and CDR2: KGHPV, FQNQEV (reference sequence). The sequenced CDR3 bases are TGTGCCAGCAGTCCCTCTGGGGGGGCGCAAGACACCCAGTAC. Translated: CASSPSGGAQDTQY. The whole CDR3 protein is CASSPSGGAQDTQYF.

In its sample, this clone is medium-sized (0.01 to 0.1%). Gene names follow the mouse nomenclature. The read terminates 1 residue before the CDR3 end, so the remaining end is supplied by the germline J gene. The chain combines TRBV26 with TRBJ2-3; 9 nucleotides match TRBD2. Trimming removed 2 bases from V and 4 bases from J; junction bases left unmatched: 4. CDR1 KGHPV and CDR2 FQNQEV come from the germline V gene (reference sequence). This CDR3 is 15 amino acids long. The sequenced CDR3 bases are TGTGCCAGCAGTCTGATGGGGGGGCGCCCAGAAACGCTGTAT. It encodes CASSLMGGRPETLY. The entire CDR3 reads CASSLMGGRPETLYF.

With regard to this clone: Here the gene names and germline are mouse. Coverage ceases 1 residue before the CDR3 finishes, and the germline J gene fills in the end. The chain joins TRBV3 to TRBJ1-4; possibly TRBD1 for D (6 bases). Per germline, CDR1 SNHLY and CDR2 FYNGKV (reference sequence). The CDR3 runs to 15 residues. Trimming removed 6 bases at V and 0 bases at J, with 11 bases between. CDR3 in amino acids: CASRRGTLSNERLFF. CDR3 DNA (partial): TGTGCCAGCAGGAGAGGGACACTTTCCAACGAAAGATTATTT.

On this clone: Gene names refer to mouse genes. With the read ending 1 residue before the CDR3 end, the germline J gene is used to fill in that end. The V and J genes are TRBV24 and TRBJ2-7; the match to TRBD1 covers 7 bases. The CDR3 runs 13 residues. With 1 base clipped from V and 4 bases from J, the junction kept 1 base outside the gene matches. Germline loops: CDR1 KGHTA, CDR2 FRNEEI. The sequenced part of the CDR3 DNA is TGTGCCAGCAGTCTGTTACAGGGGTATGAACAGTAC. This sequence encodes CASSLLQGYEQY. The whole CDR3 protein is CASSLLQGYEQYF.

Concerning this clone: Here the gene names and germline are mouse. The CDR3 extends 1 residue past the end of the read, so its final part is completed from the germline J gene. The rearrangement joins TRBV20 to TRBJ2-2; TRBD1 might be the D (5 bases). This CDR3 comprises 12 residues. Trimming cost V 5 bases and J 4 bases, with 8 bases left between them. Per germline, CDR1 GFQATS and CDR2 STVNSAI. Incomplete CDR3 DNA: TGTGGTGCTTTTACAGGCACCGGGCAGCTCTAC. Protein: CGAFTGTGQLY. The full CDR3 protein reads CGAFTGTGQLYF.

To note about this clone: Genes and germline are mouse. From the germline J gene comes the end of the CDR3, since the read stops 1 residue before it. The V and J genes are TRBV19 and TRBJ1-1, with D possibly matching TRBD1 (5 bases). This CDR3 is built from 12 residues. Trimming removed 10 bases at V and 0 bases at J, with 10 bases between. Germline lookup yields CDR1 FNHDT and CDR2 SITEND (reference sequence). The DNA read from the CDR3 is TGTGCCCTGGGGGGGGCAAACACAGAAGTCTTC. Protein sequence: CALGGANTEVF. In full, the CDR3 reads CALGGANTEVFF.

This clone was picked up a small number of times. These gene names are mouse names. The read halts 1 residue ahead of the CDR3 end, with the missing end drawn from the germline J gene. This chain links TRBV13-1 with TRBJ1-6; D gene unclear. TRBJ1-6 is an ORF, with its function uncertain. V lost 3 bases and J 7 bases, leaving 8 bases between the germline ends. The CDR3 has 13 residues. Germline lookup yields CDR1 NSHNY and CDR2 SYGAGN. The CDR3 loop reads CASSGGKNSPLYF. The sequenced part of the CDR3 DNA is TGTGCCAGCAGTGGAGGGAAAAATTCGCCCCTCTAC.

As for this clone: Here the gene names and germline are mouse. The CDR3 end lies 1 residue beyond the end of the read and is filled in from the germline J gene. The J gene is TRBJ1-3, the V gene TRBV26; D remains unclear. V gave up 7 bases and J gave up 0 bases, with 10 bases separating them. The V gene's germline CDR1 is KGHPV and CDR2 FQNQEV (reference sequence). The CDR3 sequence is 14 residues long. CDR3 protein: CASTPGSSGNTLYF. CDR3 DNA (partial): TGTGCCAGCACCCCCGGGTCTTCTGGAAATACGCTCTAT. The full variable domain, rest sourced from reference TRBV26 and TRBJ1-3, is NSKVIQTPRYLVKGQGQKAKMRCIPEKGHPVVFWYQQNKNNEFKFLINFQNQEVLQQIDMTEKRFSAECPSNSPCSLEIQSSEAGDSALYLCASTPGSSGNTLYFGEGSRLIVV.

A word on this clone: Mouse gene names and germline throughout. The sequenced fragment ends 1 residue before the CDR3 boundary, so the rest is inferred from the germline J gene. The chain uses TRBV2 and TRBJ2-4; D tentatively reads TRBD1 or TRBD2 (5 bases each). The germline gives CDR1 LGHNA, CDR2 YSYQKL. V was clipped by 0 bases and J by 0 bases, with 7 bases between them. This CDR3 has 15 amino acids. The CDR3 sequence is CASSQDRGSQNTLYF. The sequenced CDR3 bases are TGTGCCAGCAGCCAAGATCGGGGCAGTCAAAACACCTTGTAC. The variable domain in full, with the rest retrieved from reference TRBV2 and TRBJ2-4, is DPKIIQKPKYLVAVTGSEKILICEQYLGHNAMYWYRQSAKKPLEFMFSYSYQKLMDNQTASSRFQPQSSKKNHLDLQITALKPDDSATYFCASSQDRGSQNTLYFGAGTRLSVL.

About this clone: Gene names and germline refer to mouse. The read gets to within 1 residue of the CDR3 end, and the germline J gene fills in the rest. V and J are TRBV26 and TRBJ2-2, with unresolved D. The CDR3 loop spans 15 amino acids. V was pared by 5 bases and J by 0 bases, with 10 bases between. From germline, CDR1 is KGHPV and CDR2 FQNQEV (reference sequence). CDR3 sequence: CASSKRQANTGQLYF. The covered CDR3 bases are TGTGCCAGCAGTAAACGTCAAGCAAACACCGGGCAGCTCTAC.

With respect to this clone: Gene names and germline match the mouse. The covered CDR3 bases are TGTGCCAGCAGTCCCCTGGGGTTTCAAAACACCTTGTAC. It yields the protein CASSPLGFQNTLY. In full, the CDR3 reads CASSPLGFQNTLYF. The chain employs TRBV19 and TRBJ2-4; D may be TRBD2 (6 bases). The read ends 1 residue before the CDR3 terminus; that terminus is restored from the germline J gene. Germline V CDR1 and CDR2: FNHDT, SITEND (reference sequence). V lost 4 bases to trimming and J lost 2 bases, with 11 bases between them. There are 14 residues in the CDR3.

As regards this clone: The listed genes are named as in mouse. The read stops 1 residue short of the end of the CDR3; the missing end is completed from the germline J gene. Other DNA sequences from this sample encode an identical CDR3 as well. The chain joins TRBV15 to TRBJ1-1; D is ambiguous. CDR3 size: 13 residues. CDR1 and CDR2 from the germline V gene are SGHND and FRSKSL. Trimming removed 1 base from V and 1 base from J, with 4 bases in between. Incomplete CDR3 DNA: TGTGCCAGCAGTTTAGGAGAAAACACAGAAGTCTTC. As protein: CASSLGENTEVF. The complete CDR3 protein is CASSLGENTEVFF.

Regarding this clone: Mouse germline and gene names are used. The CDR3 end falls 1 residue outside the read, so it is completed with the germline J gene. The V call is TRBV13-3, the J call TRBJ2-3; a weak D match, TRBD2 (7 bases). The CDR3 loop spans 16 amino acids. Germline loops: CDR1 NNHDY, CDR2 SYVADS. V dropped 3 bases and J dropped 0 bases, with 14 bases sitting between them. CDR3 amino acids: CASSAPWGASAETLYF. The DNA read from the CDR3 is TGTGCCAGCAGTGCCCCATGGGGGGCCAGTGCAGAAACGCTGTAT.

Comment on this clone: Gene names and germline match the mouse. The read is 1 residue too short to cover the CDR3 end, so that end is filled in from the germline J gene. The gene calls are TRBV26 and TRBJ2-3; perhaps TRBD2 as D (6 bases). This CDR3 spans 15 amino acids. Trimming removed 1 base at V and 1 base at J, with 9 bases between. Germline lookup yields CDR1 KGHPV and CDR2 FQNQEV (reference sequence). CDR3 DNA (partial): TGTGCCAGCAGTCTGTGGGGGGACCGTGCAGAAACGCTGTAT. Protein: CASSLWGDRAETLY. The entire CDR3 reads CASSLWGDRAETLYF.

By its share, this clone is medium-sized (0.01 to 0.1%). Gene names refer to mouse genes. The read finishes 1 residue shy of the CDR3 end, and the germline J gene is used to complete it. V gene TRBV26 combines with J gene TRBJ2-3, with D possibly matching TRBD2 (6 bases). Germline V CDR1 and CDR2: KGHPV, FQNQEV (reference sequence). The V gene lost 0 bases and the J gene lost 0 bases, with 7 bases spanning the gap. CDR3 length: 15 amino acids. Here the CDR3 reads CASSLSWGSAETLYF. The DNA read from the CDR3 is TGTGCCAGCAGTCTGTCCTGGGGAAGTGCAGAAACGCTGTAT.

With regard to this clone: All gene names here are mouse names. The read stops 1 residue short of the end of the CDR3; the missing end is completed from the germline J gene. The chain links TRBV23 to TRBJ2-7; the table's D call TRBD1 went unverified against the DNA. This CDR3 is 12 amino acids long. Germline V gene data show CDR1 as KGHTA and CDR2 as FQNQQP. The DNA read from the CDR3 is TGCTCCAGCAGTCATACATCCTATGAACAGTAC. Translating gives CSSSHTSYEQY. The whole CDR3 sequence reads CSSSHTSYEQYF. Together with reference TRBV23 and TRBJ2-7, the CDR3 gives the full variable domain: DAAVTQKPRYLIKMKGQEAEMKCIPEKGHTAVFWYQQKQSKELKFLIYFQNQQPLDQIDMVKERFSAVCPSSSLCSLGIRTCEAEDSALYLCSSSHTSYEQYFGPGTRLTVL.

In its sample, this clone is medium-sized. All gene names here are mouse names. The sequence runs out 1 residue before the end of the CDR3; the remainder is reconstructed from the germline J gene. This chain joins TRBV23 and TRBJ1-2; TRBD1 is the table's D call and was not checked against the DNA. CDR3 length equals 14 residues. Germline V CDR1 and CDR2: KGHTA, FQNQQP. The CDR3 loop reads CSSSQRDKNSDYTF. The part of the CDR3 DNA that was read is TGCTCCAGCAGTCAACGGGACAAAAACTCCGACTACACC. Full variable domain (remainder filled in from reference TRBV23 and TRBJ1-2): DAAVTQKPRYLIKMKGQEAEMKCIPEKGHTAVFWYQQKQSKELKFLIYFQNQQPLDQIDMVKERFSAVCPSSSLCSLGIRTCEAEDSALYLCSSSQRDKNSDYTFGSGTRLLVI.

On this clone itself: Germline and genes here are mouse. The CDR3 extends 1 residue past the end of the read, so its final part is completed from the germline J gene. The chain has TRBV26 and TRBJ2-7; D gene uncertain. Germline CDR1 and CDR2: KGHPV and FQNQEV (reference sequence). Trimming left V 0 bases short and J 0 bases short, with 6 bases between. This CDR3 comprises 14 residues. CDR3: CASSLSQNSYEQYF. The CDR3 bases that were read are TGTGCCAGCAGTCTGTCACAGAACTCCTATGAACAGTAC.

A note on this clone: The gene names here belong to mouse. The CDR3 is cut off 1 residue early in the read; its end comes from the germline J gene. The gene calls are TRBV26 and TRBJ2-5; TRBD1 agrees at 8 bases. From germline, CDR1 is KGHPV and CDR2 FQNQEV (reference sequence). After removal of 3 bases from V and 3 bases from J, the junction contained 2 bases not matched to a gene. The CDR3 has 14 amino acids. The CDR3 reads CASSLRGRQDTQYF. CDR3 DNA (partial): TGTGCCAGCAGTCTCAGGGGGCGGCAAGACACCCAGTAC.

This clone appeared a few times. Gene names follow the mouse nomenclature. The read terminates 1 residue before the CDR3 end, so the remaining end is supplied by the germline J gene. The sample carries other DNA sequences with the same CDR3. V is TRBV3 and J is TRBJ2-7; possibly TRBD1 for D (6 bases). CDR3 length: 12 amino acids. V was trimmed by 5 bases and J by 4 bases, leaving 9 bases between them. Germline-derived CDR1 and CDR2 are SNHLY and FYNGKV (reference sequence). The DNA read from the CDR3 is TGTGCCAGCAGCCCGGGACAATATGAACAGTAC. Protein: CASSPGQYEQY. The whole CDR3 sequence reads CASSPGQYEQYF.

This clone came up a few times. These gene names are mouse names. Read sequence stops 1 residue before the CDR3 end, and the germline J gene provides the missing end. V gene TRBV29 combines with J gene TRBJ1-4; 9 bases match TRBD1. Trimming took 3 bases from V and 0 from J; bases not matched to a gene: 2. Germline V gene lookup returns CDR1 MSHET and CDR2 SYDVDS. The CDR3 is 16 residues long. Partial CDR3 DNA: TGTGCTAGCAGTTTTAGGGACAGGGTTTCCAACGAAAGATTATTT. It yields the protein CASSFRDRVSNERLF. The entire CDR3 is CASSFRDRVSNERLFF.

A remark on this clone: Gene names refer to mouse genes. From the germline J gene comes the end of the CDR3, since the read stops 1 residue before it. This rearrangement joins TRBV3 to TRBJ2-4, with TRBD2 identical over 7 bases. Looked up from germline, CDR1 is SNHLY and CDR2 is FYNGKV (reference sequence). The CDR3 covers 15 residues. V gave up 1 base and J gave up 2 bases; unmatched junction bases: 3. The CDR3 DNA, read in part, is TGTGCCAGCAGCTTAGGGCTGGGGGTTCAAAACACCTTGTAC. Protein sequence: CASSLGLGVQNTLY. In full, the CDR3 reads CASSLGLGVQNTLYF.

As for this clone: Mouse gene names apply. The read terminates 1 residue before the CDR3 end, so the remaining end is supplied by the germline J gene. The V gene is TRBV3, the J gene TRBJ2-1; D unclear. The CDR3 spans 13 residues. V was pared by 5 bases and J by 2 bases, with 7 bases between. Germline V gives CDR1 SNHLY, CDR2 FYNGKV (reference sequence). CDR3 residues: CASSPRDYAEQFF. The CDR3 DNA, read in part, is TGTGCCAGCAGCCCAAGAGACTATGCTGAGCAGTTC.

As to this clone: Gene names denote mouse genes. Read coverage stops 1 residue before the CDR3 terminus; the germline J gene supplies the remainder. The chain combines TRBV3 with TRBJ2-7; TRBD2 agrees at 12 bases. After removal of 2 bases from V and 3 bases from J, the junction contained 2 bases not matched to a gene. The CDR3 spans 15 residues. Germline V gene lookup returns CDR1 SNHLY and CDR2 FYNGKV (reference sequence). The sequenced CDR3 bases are TGTGCCAGCAGCTTAAGGACTGGGGGGGTCTATGAACAGTAC. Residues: CASSLRTGGVYEQY. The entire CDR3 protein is CASSLRTGGVYEQYF.